Below, 15 T cell receptor beta chains from the same sample are listed, as sequenced in a study of blood T cell repertoires in COVID-19 (dated by TCRdb to the early 2020s). Libraries were constructed by the immunoSEQ multiplex PCR assay. TCRdb retrieved this table from immuneACCESS and kept in-frame rearrangements only. Not all clones are present; in checked studies, unresolved V genes account for under half, and no reason is known for the remainder. The sample contains about 240,000 clones, around 82% of them found a single time. The top ten hold about 3.6% of the sample. Specimen: PBMCs or T cells enriched from blood (not recorded which). The receptors were sampled from a woman aged 40 to 50 who had been exposed to COVID-19.

This clone was counted between two and nine times. This chain uses TRBV4-2 with TRBJ2-3; 7 bases align to TRBD1. The CDR3 runs 17 residues. V lost 3 bases to trimming and J lost 4 bases; unmatched junction nucleotides: 13. Germline CDR1 and CDR2: LGHNA and YNFKEQ. The CDR3 loop is CASSQGITGDSADTQYF. The CDR3 bases are TGTGCCAGCAGCCAGGGAATTACAGGGGATAGCGCAGATACGCAGTATTTT.

The V and J genes are TRBV6-2 or TRBV6-3 and TRBJ2-6; the D is unclear. Deletions cut 2 bases from V and 0 bases from J, with 11 bases between. CDR1 is MNHEY and CDR2 is SVGEGT in the germline V gene. This CDR3 is 17 amino acids long. This CDR3 reads CASSYRTDVSGANVLTF. As DNA, the CDR3 is TGTGCCAGCAGTTACCGAACAGACGTCTCTGGGGCCAACGTCCTGACTTTC.

This sequence joins TRBV4-2 and TRBJ2-1; possible D gene TRBD1, 5 bases. The CDR3 covers 16 residues. Germline lookup yields CDR1 LGHNA and CDR2 YNFKEQ. Trimming removed 1 base at V and 7 bases at J, with 17 bases between. CDR3 amino acids: CASSQGKVAGLNEQFF. The CDR3 bases are TGTGCCAGCAGCCAAGGGAAGGTAGCAGGGTTAAATGAGCAGTTCTTC.

This clone occurred a few times. The genes are TRBV19 and TRBJ1-1, with 7 bases aligning to TRBD1. CDR1 LNHDA and CDR2 SQIVND come from the germline V gene (reference sequence). This CDR3 comprises 14 residues. J was trimmed by 0 bases and V by 6 bases; bases with no gene match: 4. DNA for the CDR3: TGTGCCAGTAGCCCGGGACAGATGAACACTGAAGCTTTCTTT. It translates to CASSPGQMNTEAFF.

This clone was seen a few times. The rearrangement links TRBV28 to TRBJ1-4; no reliable D call. The V end was cut by 1 base, the J end by 8 bases, with 11 bases between. This CDR3 spans 14 amino acids. Germline V gives CDR1 MDHEN, CDR2 SYDVKM. In DNA, the CDR3 is TGTGCCAGCAGTTTATCGGAGGGATCGGAAAAACTGTTTTTT. It specifies CASSLSEGSEKLFF.

The chain links TRBV9 to TRBJ2-7; 7 bases match TRBD1. The CDR3 is 14 residues long. The germline V gene has CDR1 SGDLS and CDR2 YYNGEE. The ends lost 4 bases at V and 3 bases at J; junction bases unmatched: 7. In DNA form, the CDR3 reads TGTGCCAGCAGCTCCTGGGACAGCAACTACGAGCAGTACTTC. Residues: CASSSWDSNYEQYF. Full variable domain (missing parts from reference TRBV9 and TRBJ2-7): DSGVTQTPKHLITATGQRVTLRCSPRSGDLSVYWYQQSLDQGLQFLIQYYNGEERAKGNILERFSAQQFPDLHSELNLSSLELGDSALYFCASSSWDSNYEQYFGPGTRLTVT.

The CDR3 DNA follows: TGTGCCAGTAGTCCAGGTGCCCGCTCTGGGGCCAACGTCCTGACTTTC. Translation: CASSPGARSGANVLTF. The genes are TRBV19 and TRBJ2-6; no reliable D call. CDR1 and CDR2 from the germline V gene are LNHDA and SQIVND (reference sequence). Trimming pared 5 bases from V and 0 bases from J, leaving 11 bases between. This CDR3 comprises 16 residues.

The chain has TRBV7-9 and TRBJ1-1; 9 nucleotides agree with TRBD1. Germline CDR1 is SEHNR and CDR2 is FQNEAQ (reference sequence). The V gene end was trimmed by 5 bases and the J gene end by 4 bases; junction bases not matched to a gene: 8. The CDR3 has 15 amino acids. This CDR3 is CASSISGQGLTEAFF. The CDR3 DNA reads as TGTGCCAGCAGCATATCGGGACAGGGTCTCACTGAAGCTTTCTTT.

The chain has TRBV29-1 and TRBJ1-1, with 7 bases fitting TRBD1. The germline gives CDR1 SQVTM, CDR2 ANQGSEA. The CDR3 totals 14 residues. V lost 7 bases to trimming and J lost 4 bases; unmatched junction nucleotides: 12. The CDR3 protein is CSAATGRSGTEAFF. The CDR3 DNA follows: TGCAGCGCCGCGACAGGGCGGTCGGGCACTGAAGCTTTCTTT.

The sample holds one count of this clone. This chain connects TRBV5-1 to TRBJ2-5, with D possibly TRBD2 on 6 matching bases. Germline V gene data show CDR1 as SGHRS and CDR2 as YFSETQ. The CDR3 length is 15 residues. Trimming removed 0 bases at V and 2 bases at J, with 11 bases between. CDR3 in amino acids: CASSLAGGRQETQYF. CDR3 nucleotide sequence: TGCGCCAGCAGCTTGGCTGGGGGGAGGCAAGAGACCCAGTACTTC. The full variable domain, rest sourced from reference TRBV5-1 and TRBJ2-5, is KAGVTQTPRYLIKTRGQQVTLSCSPISGHRSVSWYQQTPGQGLQFLFEYFSETQRNKGNFPGRFSGRQFSNSRSEMNVSTLELGDSALYLCASSLAGGRQETQYFGPGTRLLVL.

This rearrangement joins TRBV4-1 to TRBJ1-2, with 10 bases aligning to TRBD1. Trimming took 4 bases from V and 6 from J; bases not matched to a gene: 11. Germline values: CDR1 MGHRA, CDR2 YSYEKL. CDR3 length equals 16 residues. The CDR3 reads CASSPNPGQGPDGYTF. For the CDR3, the DNA is TGCGCCAGCAGCCCGAACCCGGGACAGGGGCCTGATGGCTACACCTTC.

This clone was observed at least ten times. The V gene is TRBV4-1, the J gene TRBJ2-7, with 7 positions matching TRBD2. Germline assignment: CDR1 MGHRA and CDR2 YSYEKL. Trimming removed 0 bases from V and 7 bases from J; junction bases left unmatched: 9. The CDR3 has 15 amino acids. In DNA form, the CDR3 reads TGCGCCAGCAGCCAAGAACTAGCGCTTTCCGATGAGCAGTACTTC. This codes for CASSQELALSDEQYF.

The V and J genes are TRBV19 and TRBJ1-2; D call uncertain. The V and J ends lost 2 bases and 0 bases respectively, with 10 bases between them. Germline CDR1 is LNHDA and CDR2 is SQIVND (reference sequence). This CDR3 is 15 amino acids long. The CDR3 coding sequence is TGTGCCAGTAGTATAATTGCCAGTTCTAACTATGGCTACACCTTC. Amino acids: CASSIIASSNYGYTF.

V and J are TRBV2 and TRBJ1-4, with D possibly being TRBD1 (6 bases). The CDR3 length is 14 residues. V shed 5 bases and J shed 8 bases, with 15 bases lying between them. The V gene's germline CDR1 is SNHLY and CDR2 FYNNEI. CDR3 DNA sequence: TGTGCCAGCAGTCTTAACAGGGCTTTGGAAAAACTGTTTTTT. Amino acid sequence: CASSLNRALEKLFF. The full variable domain, completed using reference TRBV2 and TRBJ1-4, is EPEVTQTPSHQVTQMGQEVILRCVPISNHLYFYWYRQILGQKVEFLVSFYNNEISEKSEIFDDQFSVERPDGSNFTLKIRSTKLEDSAMYFCASSLNRALEKLFFGSGTQLSVL.

The chain couples TRBV7-3 to TRBJ2-3, with 11 nucleotides matching TRBD2. The junction had 16 bases not matched to a gene; V was cut back by 4 bases and J by 1 base. The CDR3 is 20 residues long. CDR1 is SGHTA, CDR2 FQGTGA, per germline. The CDR3 DNA reads as TGTGCCAGCAGCTCACCCAATTCCGGGACTAGCGGTTCTCGCACAGATACGCAGTATTTT. It yields the protein CASSSPNSGTSGSRTDTQYF.